This entry features one T cell receptor beta chain sequence. What it recognizes is unknown. MiXCR was run by TCRdb on the 5' RACE reads, yielding one entry per CDR3 protein. The sample shows more than 250,000 distinct CDR3 sequences, around 10% of them seen only once. Germline V gene data show CDR1 as SGHTA and CDR2 as FQGNSA. This CDR3 spans 15 amino acids. Trimming cost V 1 base and J 3 bases; bases outside gene matches: 5. The sample originates from a study of CD8 T cells in ankylosing spondylitis. Overall study findings and caveats: The authors reported significant enrichment of disease-linked clones in matched ankylosing spondylitis synovial fluid. Seemingly distinctive of ankylosing spondylitis blood was a TCR beta motif formed by eight highly homologous variants. Earlier studies detected some motif variants in reactive arthritis synovial fluid and blood.

V is TRBV7-2 and J is TRBJ2-7, with 8 bases matching TRBD1. Specimen: blood, either unsorted or a sorted T cell fraction (not recorded which). The source of this sequence is a female donor with ankylosing spondylitis or in good health (not recorded which). This CDR3 reads CASSLGQGRFYEQYF. The CDR3 coding sequence is TGTGCCAGCAGCTTAGGACAGGGGCGATTCTACGAGCAGTACTTC.